The T cell receptor (beta chain) described here comes from a study of CXCR3-negative and CXCR3-positive naive CD8 T cells. Study-wide findings and caveats: Hydrophobicity of TRB CDR3s was greater in CXCR3-positive naive cells than in CXCR3-negative naive cells. Researchers report CXCR3 expression partially decreased after cryopreservation, with fresh PBMCs used in most assays.

CDR3 length equals 15 residues. Germline CDR1 is SQVTM and CDR2 is ANQGSEA. UMI-labeled 5' RACE yielded the TRB cDNA libraries. TCRdb re-called the 5' RACE reads and catalogs CDR3 proteins one per entry, DNA excluded. The table for this sample gives some 150,000 distinct CDR3 sequences. On this clonotype itself: Its antigen is currently unknown.

Among CD8+ T cells, naive ones were CD45RO-CCR7+CD27+CD95-. J is TRBJ2-2 and V is TRBV29-1; as DNA is missing, the TRBD2 call by TCRdb cannot be tested. This sequence was found in a human donor in good health. Some clones in this sample may be carry-over from other donors' samples. The specimen sequenced was naive CXCR3+ CD8+ T cells from blood. The subset: CD45RO-CCR7+CD27+CD95- naive CD8+ T cells expressing CXCR3 (TNR3+). The CDR3 loop reads CSVEASSYNTGELFF.